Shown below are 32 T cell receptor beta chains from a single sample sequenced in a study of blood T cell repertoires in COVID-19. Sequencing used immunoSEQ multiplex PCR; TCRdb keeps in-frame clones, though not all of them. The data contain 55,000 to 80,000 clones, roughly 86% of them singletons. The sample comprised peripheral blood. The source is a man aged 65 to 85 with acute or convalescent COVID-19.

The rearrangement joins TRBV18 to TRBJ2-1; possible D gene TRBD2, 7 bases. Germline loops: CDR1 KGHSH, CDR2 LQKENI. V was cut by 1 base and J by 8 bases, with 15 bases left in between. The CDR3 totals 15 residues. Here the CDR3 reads CASSPQGGGRYEQFF. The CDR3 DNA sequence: TGTGCCAGCTCACCACAGGGGGGGGGCCGGTATGAGCAGTTCTTC.

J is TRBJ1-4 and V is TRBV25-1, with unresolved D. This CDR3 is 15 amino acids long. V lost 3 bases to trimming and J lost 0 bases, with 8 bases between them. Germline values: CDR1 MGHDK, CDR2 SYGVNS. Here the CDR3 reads CASSDPGTTNEKLFF. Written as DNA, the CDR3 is TGTGCCAGCAGTGATCCAGGAACAACTAATGAAAAACTGTTTTTT. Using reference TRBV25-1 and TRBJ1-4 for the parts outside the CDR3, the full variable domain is EADIYQTPRYLVIGTGKKITLECSQTMGHDKMYWYQQDPGMELHLIHYSYGVNSTEKGDLSSESTVSRIRTEHFPLTLESARPSHTSQYLCASSDPGTTNEKLFFGSGTQLSVL.

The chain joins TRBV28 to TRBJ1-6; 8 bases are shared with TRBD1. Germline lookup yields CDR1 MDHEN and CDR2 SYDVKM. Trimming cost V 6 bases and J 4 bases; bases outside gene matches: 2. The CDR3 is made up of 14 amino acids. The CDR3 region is CASRGQAYNSPLHF. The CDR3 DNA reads TGTGCCAGCAGGGGACAGGCTTATAATTCACCCCTCCACTTT.

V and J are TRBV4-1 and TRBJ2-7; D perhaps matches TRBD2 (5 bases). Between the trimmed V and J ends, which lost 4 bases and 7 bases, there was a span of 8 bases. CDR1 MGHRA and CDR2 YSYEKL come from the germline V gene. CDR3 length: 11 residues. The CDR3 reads CASSRGAEQYF. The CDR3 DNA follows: TGCGCCAGCAGCCGGGGAGCAGAGCAGTACTTC.

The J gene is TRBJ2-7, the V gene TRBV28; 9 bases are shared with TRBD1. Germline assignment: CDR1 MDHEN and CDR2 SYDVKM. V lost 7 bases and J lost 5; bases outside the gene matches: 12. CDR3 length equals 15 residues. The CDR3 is CASTDSRTGANEQYF. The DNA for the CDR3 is TGTGCCAGCACAGACTCGAGGACAGGGGCGAACGAGCAGTACTTC.

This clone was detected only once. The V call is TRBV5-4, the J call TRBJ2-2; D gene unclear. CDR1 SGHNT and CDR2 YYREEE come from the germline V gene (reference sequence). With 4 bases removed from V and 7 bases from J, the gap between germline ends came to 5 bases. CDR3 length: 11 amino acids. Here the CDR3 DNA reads TGTGCCAGCAGCGTCGGCGGGGAGCTGTTTTTT. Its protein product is CASSVGGELFF.

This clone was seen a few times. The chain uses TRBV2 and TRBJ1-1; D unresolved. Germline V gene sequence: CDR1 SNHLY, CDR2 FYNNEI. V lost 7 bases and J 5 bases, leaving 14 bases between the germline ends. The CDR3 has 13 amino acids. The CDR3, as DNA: TGTGCCAGCACGGAGGAGATGGAGACTGAAGCTTTCTTT. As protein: CASTEEMETEAFF. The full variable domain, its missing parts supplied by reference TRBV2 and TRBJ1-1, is EPEVTQTPSHQVTQMGQEVILRCVPISNHLYFYWYRQILGQKVEFLVSFYNNEISEKSEIFDDQFSVERPDGSNFTLKIRSTKLEDSAMYFCASTEEMETEAFFGQGTRLTVV.

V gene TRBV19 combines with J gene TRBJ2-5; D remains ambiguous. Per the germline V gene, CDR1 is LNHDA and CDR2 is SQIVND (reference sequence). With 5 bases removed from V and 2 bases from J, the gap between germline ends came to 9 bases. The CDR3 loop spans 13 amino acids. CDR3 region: CASSRVVQETQYF. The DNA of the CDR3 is TGTGCCAGTAGTCGGGTAGTACAAGAGACCCAGTACTTC.

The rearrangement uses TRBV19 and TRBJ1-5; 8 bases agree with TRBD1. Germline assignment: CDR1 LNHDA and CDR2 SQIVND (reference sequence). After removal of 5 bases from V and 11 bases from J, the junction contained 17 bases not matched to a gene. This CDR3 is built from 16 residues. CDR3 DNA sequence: TGTGCCAGTAGTCTGGACAGGGCAGGGAGGGGGAATTCCCAGCATTTT. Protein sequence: CASSLDRAGRGNSQHF.

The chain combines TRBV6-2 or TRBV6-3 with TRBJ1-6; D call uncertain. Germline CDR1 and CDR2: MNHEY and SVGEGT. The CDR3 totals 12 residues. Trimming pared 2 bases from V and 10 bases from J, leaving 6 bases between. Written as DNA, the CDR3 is TGTGCCAGCAGTTACCCCCCATCACCCCTCCACTTT. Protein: CASSYPPSPLHF.

The CDR3 loop is CSASAGVEINPQHF. DNA for the CDR3: TGCAGTGCTAGTGCAGGGGTGGAAATCAACCCCCAGCATTTT. The chain combines TRBV20-1 with TRBJ1-5, with a tentative D call TRBD1 (6 bases). Trimming removed 3 bases at V and 10 bases at J, with 19 bases between. This CDR3 spans 14 amino acids. Germline lookup yields CDR1 DFQATT and CDR2 SNEGSKA (reference sequence).

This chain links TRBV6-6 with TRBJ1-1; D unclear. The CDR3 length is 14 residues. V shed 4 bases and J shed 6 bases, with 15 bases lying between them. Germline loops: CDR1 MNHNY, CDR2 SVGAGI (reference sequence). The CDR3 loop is CASSFGLFGAEAFF. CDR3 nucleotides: TGTGCCAGCAGTTTCGGACTTTTTGGGGCTGAAGCTTTCTTT.

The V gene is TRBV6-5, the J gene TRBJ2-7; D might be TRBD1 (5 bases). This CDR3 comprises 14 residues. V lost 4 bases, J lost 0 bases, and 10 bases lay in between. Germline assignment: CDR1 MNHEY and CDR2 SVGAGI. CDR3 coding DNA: TGTGCCAGCAGTTCATCCAGGGACTCCTACGAGCAGTACTTC. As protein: CASSSSRDSYEQYF.

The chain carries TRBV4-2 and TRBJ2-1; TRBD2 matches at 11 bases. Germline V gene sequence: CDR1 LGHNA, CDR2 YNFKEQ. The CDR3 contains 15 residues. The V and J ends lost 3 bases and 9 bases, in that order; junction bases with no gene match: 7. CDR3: CASSHNSGGAGEQFF. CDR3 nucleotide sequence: TGTGCCAGCAGCCATAATAGCGGGGGGGCCGGTGAGCAGTTCTTC.

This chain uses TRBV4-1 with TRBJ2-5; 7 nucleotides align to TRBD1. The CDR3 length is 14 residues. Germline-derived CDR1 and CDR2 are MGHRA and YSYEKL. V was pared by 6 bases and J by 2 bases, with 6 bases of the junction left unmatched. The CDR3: CASRQPGQQETQYF. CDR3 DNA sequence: TGCGCCAGCAGACAACCGGGACAGCAAGAGACCCAGTACTTC.

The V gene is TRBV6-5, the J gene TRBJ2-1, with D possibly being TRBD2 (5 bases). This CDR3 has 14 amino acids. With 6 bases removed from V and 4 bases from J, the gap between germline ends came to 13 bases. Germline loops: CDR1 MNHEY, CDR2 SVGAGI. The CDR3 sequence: CASRSSWRYNEQFF. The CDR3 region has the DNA TGTGCCAGCAGATCTTCCTGGAGGTACAATGAGCAGTTCTTC.

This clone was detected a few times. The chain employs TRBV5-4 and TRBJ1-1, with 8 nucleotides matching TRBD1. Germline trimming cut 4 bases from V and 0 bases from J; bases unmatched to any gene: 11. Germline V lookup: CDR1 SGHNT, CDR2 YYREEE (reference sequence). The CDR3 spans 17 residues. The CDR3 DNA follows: TGTGCCAGCAGCAAGGACAGGGTCGGAATCATGAACACTGAAGCTTTCTTT. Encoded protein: CASSKDRVGIMNTEAFF.

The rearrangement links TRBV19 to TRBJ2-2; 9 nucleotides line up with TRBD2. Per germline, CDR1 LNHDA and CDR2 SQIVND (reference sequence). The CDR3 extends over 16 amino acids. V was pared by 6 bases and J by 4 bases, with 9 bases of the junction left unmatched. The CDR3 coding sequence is TGTGCCAGTAGAAGTGAAGCGGGGGGTGTCACCGGGGAGCTGTTTTTT. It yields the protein CASRSEAGGVTGELFF.

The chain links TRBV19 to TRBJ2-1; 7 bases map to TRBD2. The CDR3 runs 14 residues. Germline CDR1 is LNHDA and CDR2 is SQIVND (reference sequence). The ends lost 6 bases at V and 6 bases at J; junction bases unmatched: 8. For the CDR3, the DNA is TGTGCCAGTAGCCTATCGGGACTAATCAATGAGCAGTTCTTC. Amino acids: CASSLSGLINEQFF.

Here the CDR3 DNA reads TGTGCCAGCAGCCGCGACAGGGGTTCAGATACGCAGTATTTT. It is translated as CASSRDRGSDTQYF. The rearrangement links TRBV28 to TRBJ2-3; 8 positions match TRBD1. V dropped 6 bases and J dropped 4; count of bases not matched to a gene: 6. This CDR3 comprises 14 residues. CDR1 is MDHEN and CDR2 is SYDVKM in the germline V gene.

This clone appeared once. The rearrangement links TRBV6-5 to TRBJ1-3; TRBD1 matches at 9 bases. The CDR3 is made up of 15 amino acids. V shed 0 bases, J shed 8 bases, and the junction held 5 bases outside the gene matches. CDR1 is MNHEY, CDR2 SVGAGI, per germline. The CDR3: CASSYSGQGKDTIYF. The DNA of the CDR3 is TGTGCCAGCAGTTACTCAGGACAGGGGAAGGACACCATATATTTT.

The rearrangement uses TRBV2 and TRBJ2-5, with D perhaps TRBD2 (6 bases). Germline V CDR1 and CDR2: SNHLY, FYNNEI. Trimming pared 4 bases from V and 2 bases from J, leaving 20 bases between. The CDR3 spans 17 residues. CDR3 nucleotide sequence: TGTGCCAGCAGTGGGGCGGGACTGCAGTTTGTACAAGAGACCCAGTACTTC. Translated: CASSGAGLQFVQETQYF.

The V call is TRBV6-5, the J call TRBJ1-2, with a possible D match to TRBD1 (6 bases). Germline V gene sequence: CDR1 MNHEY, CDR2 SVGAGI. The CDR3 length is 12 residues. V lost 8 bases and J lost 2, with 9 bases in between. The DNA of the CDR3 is TGTGCCAGCGAACAGGGAAACTATGGCTACACCTTC. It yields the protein CASEQGNYGYTF.

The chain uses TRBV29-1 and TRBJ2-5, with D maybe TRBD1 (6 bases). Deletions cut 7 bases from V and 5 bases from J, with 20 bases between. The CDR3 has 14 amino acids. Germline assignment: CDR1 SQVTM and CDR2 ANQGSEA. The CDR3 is CSAPPRDNWETQYF. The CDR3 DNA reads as TGCAGCGCTCCACCGAGGGACAACTGGGAGACCCAGTACTTC.

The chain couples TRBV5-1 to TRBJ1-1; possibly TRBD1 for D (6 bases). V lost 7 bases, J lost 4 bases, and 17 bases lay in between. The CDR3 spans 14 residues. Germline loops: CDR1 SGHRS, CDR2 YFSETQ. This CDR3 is CASVSTGGSTEAFF. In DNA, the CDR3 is TGCGCCAGCGTCAGTACGGGGGGCAGCACTGAAGCTTTCTTT.

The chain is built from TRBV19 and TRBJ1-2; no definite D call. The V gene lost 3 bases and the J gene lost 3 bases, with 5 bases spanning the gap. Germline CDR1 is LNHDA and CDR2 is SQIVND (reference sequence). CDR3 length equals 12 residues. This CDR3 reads CASSIGDYGYTF. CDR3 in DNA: TGTGCCAGTAGTATCGGGGACTATGGCTACACCTTC.

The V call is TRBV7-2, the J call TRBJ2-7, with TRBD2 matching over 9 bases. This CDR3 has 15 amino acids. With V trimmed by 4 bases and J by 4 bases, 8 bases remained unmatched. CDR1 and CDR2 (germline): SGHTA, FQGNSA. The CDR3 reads CASSSPAGGSYEQYF. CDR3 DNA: TGTGCCAGCAGCTCCCCAGCGGGAGGAAGTTACGAGCAGTACTTC. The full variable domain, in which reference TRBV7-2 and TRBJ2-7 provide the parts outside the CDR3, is GAGVSQSPSNKVTEKGKDVELRCDPISGHTALYWYRQSLGQGLEFLIYFQGNSAPDKSGLPSDRFSAERTGGSVSTLTIQRTQQEDSAVYLCASSSPAGGSYEQYFGPGTRLTVT.

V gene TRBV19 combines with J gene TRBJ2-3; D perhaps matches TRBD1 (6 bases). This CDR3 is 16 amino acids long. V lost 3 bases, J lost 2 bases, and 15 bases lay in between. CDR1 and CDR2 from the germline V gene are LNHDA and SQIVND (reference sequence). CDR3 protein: CASSIMMGAFTDTQYF. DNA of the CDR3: TGTGCCAGTAGTATTATGATGGGGGCCTTCACAGATACGCAGTATTTT.

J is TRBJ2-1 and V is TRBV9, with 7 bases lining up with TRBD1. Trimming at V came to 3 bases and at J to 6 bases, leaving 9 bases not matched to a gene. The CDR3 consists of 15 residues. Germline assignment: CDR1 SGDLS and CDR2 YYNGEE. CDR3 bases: TGTGCCAGCAGCGAAATGACAGGGAATCGCAATGAGCAGTTCTTC. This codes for CASSEMTGNRNEQFF.

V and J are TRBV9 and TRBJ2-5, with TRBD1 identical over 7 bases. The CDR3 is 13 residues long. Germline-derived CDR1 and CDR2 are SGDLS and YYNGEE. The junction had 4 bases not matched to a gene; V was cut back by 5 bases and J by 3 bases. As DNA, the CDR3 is TGTGCCAGCAGAGACAGGGTAGAAGAGACCCAGTACTTC. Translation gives CASRDRVEETQYF. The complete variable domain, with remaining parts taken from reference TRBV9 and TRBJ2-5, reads DSGVTQTPKHLITATGQRVTLRCSPRSGDLSVYWYQQSLDQGLQFLIQYYNGEERAKGNILERFSAQQFPDLHSELNLSSLELGDSALYFCASRDRVEETQYFGPGTRLLVL.

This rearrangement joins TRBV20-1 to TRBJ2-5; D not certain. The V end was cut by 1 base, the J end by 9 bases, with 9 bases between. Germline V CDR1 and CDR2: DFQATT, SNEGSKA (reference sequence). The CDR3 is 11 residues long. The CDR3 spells CSARAFGAQYF. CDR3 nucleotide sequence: TGCAGTGCTAGAGCCTTCGGAGCCCAGTACTTC.

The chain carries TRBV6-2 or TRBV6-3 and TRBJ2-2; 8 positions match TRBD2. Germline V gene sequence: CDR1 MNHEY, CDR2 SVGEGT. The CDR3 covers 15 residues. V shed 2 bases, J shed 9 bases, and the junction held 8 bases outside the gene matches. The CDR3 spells CASSYDRLAGRELFF. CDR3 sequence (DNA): TGTGCCAGCAGTTACGATAGGCTAGCGGGCAGGGAGCTGTTTTTT.